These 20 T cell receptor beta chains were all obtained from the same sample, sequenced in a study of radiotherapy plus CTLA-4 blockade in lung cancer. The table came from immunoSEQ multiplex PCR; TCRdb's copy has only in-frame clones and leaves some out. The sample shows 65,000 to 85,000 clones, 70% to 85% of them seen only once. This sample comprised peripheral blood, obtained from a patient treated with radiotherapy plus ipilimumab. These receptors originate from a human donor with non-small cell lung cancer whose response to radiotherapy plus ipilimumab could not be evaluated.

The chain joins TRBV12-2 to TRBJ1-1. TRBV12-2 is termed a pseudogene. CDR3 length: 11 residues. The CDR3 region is CASRLDSEAFF. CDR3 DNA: TGTGCAAGTCGCTTAGACTCTGAAGCTTTCTTT.

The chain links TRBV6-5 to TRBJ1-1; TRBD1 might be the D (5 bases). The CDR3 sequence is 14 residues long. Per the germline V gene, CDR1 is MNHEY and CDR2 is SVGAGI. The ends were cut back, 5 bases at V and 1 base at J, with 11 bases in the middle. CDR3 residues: CASSPLRENTEAFF. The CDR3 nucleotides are TGTGCCAGCAGTCCCCTCAGGGAGAACACTGAAGCTTTCTTT.

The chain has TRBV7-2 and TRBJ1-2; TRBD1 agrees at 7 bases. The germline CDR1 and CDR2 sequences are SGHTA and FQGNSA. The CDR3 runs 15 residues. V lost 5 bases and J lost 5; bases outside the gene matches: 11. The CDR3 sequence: CASSLVPGQLYGYTF. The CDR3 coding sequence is TGTGCCAGCAGCCTCGTACCGGGACAGCTTTATGGCTACACCTTC.

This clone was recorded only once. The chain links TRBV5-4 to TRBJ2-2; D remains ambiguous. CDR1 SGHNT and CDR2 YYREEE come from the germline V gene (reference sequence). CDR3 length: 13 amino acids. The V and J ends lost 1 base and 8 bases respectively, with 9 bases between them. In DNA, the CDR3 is TGTGCCAGCAGCTTGTTCGGTAATGGGGAGCTGTTTTTT. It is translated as CASSLFGNGELFF.

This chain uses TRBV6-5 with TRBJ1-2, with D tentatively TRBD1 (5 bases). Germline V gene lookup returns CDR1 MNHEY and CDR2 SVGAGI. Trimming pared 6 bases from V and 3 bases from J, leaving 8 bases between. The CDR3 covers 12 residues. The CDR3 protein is CASRDSYYGYTF. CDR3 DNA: TGTGCCAGCAGAGACAGTTACTATGGCTACACCTTC.

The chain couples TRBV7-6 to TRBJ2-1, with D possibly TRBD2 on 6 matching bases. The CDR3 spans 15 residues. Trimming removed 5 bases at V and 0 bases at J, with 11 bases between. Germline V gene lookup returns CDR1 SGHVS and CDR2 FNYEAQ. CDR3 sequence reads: CASSLIAASYNEQFF. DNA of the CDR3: TGTGCCAGCAGCCTTATAGCGGCCTCCTACAATGAGCAGTTCTTC. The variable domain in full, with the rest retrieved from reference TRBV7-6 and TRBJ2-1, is GAGVSQSPRYKVTKRGQDVALRCDPISGHVSLYWYRQALGQGPEFLTYFNYEAQQDKSGLPNDRFSAERPEGSISTLTIQRTEQRDSAMYRCASSLIAASYNEQFFGPGTRLTVL.

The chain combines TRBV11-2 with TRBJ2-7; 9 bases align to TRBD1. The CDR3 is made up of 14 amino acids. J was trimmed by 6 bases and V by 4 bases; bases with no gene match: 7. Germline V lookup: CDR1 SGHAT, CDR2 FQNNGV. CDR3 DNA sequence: TGTGCCAGCAGCTCGGGACAGGGCCCCCTCGAGCAGTACTTC. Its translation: CASSSGQGPLEQYF.

The CDR3 coding sequence is TGCGCCAGCAGGGAGCGACTATCTGGAAACACCATATATTTT. Encoded protein: CASRERLSGNTIYF. The chain couples TRBV4-1 to TRBJ1-3; D not certain. Germline loops: CDR1 MGHRA, CDR2 YSYEKL. The V and J ends lost 6 bases and 1 base respectively, with 10 bases between them. The CDR3 consists of 14 residues.

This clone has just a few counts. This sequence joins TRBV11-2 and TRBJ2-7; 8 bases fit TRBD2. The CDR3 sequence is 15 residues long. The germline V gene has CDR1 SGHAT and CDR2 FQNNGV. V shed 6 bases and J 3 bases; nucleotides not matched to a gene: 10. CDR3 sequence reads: CASSRVSGAIYEQYF. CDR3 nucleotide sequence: TGTGCCAGCAGTCGTGTTAGCGGGGCAATCTACGAGCAGTACTTC.

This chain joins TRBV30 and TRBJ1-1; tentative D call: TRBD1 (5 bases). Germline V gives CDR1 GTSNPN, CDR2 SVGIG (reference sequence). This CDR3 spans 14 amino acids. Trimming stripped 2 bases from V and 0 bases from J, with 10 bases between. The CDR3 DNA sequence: TGTGCCTGGAGTAAGGGGCAGATGAACACTGAAGCTTTCTTT. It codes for CAWSKGQMNTEAFF.

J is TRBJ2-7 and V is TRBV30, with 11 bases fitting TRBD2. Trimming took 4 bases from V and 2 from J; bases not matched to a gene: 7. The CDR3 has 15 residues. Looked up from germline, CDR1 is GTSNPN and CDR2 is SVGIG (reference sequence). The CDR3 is CAWKKPGLAAYEQYF. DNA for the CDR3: TGTGCCTGGAAGAAACCGGGACTAGCGGCCTACGAGCAGTACTTC. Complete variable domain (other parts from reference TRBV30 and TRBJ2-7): SQTIHQWPATLVQPVGSPLSLECTVEGTSNPNLYWYRQAAGRGLQLLFYSVGIGQISSEVPQNLSASRPQDRQFILSSKKLLLSDSGFYLCAWKKPGLAAYEQYFGPGTRLTVT.

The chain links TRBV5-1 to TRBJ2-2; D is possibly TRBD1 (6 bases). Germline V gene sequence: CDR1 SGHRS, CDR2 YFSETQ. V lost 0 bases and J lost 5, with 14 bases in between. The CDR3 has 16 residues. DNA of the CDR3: TGCGCCAGCAGCTTGGAAGTCAGGGGAGCTACCGGGGAGCTGTTTTTT. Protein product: CASSLEVRGATGELFF.

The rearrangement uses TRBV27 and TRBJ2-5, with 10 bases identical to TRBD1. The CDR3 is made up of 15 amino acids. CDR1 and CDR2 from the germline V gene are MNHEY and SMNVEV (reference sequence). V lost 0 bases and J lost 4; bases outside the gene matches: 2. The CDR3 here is CASSLSRTGGETQYF. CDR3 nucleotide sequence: TGTGCCAGCAGTTTATCGAGGACAGGGGGAGAGACCCAGTACTTC.

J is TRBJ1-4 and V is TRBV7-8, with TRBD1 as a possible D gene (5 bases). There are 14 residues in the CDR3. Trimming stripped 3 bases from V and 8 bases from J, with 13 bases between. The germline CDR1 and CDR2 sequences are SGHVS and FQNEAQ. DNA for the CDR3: TGTGCCAGCAGCTTGGGACCGCGGGGCGAAAAACTGTTTTTT. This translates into CASSLGPRGEKLFF.

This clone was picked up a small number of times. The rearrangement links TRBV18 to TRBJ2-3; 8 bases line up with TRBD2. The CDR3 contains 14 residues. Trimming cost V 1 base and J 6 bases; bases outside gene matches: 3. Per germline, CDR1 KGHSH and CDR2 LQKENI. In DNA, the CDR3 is TGTGCCAGCTCACCACGCGGGGGGCCCGATACGCAGTATTTT. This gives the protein CASSPRGGPDTQYF.

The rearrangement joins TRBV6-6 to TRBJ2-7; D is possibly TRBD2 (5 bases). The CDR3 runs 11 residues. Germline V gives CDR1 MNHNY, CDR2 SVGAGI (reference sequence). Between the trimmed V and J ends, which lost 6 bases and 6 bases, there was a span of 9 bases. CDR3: CASRQRTEQYF. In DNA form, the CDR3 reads TGTGCCAGCAGACAGCGGACCGAGCAGTACTTC.

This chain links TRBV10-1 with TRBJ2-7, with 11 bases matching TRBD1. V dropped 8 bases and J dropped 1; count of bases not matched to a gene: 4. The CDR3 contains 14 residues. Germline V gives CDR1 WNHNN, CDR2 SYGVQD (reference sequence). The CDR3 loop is CASSGTGGSYEQYF. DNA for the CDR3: TGCGCCAGCTCCGGGACAGGGGGTTCCTACGAGCAGTACTTC.

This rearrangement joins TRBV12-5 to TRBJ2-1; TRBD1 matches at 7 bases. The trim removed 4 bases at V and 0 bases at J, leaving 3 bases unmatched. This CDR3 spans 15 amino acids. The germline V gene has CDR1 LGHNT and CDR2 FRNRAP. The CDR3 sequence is CASGWDRTSYNEQFF. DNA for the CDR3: TGTGCTAGTGGTTGGGACAGAACCTCCTACAATGAGCAGTTCTTC.

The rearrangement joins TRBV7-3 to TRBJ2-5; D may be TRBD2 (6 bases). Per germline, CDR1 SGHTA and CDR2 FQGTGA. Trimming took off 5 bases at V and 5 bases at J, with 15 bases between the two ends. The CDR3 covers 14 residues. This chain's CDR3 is CASSSGLAAETQYF. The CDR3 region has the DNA TGTGCCAGCAGCAGCGGGCTAGCCGCGGAGACCCAGTACTTC.

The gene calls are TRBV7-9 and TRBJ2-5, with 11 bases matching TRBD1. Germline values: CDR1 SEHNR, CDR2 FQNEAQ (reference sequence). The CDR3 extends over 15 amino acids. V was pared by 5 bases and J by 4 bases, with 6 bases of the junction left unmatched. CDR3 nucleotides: TGTGCCAGCAGCCGGACAGGGGGCGGAGGAGAGACCCAGTACTTC. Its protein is CASSRTGGGGETQYF. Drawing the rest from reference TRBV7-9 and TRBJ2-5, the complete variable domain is DTGVSQNPRHKITKRGQNVTFRCDPISEHNRLYWYRQTLGQGPEFLTYFQNEAQLEKSRLLSDRFSAERPKGSFSTLEIQRTEQGDSAMYLCASSRTGGGGETQYFGPGTRLLVL.